Below are 28 T cell receptor beta chains sequenced from a single sample in a study of blood T cells in healthy people across ages. Primed by a sample-barcoded 5' primer and a J-beta primer mix, a second PCR proceeded for roughly 6 to 12 cycles. MiXCR, applied by TCRdb to the 5' RACE reads, yields one record per CDR3 protein. The sample lists 2 million or so distinct CDR3 sequences, just under 50% occurring once. The sequenced sample consisted of blood. All receptors come from a woman between 40 and 50 years old in good health.

This clonotype was counted only a few times. The chain joins TRBV12-3 or TRBV12-4 to TRBJ1-5, with a weak D call TRBD1 (6 bases). The CDR3 has 14 residues. The V and J ends lost 5 bases and 6 bases respectively, with 14 bases between them. DNA for the CDR3: TGTGCCAGCAGTCCCGGGGGGCGAAGTCAGCCCCAGCATTTT. It yields the protein CASSPGGRSQPQHF.

The chain has TRBV7-2 and TRBJ1-5; 8 nucleotides align to TRBD1. After removal of 5 bases from V and 0 bases from J, the junction contained 6 bases not matched to a gene. Germline CDR1 SGHTA, CDR2 FQGNSA. This CDR3 has 16 amino acids. This CDR3 reads CASSTRQGNSNQPQHF. Written as DNA, the CDR3 is TGTGCCAGCAGCACCAGACAGGGGAATAGCAATCAGCCCCAGCATTTT.

The CDR3 spells CSVALSSSTNEKLFF. The CDR3 nucleotides read TGCAGCGTTGCCTTGAGCAGCTCAACTAATGAAAAACTGTTTTTT. The chain is built from TRBV29-1 and TRBJ1-4; D not resolved. V lost 4 bases, J lost 0 bases, and 12 bases lay in between. The germline gives CDR1 SQVTM, CDR2 ANQGSEA. The CDR3 is made up of 15 amino acids. The full variable domain, completed using reference TRBV29-1 and TRBJ1-4, is SAVISQKPSRDICQRGTSLTIQCQVDSQVTMMFWYRQQPGQSLTLIATANQGSEATYESGFVIDKFPISRPNLTFSTLTVSNMSPEDSSIYLCSVALSSSTNEKLFFGSGTQLSVL.

This chain uses TRBV20-1 with TRBJ1-5; 7 bases align to TRBD1. The CDR3 has 15 amino acids. CDR1 DFQATT and CDR2 SNEGSKA come from the germline V gene (reference sequence). V lost 5 bases to trimming and J lost 1 base; unmatched junction nucleotides: 8. The CDR3: CSAAKDRMSNQPQHF. CDR3 coding DNA: TGCAGTGCTGCAAAGGACAGGATGAGCAATCAGCCCCAGCATTTT.

This clonotype was detected a few times. The chain couples TRBV6-2 or TRBV6-3 to TRBJ2-1, with 11 bases fitting TRBD2. The germline gives CDR1 MNHEY, CDR2 SVGEGT. This CDR3 comprises 14 residues. With 6 bases clipped from V and 10 bases from J, the junction kept 8 bases outside the gene matches. CDR3 nucleotide sequence: TGTGCCAGCAGCTCACTAGCGGGGGCAGGGGAGCAGTTCTTC. Protein product: CASSSLAGAGEQFF.

J is TRBJ2-4 and V is TRBV14; D possibly corresponds to TRBD2 (5 bases). This CDR3 comprises 16 residues. The V end lost 0 bases, the J end lost 0 bases, and 9 bases lay between the germline ends. Per the germline V gene, CDR1 is SGHDN and CDR2 is FVKESK. CDR3 in DNA: TGTGCCAGCAGCCAAGATGGAGCGGTAGCCAAAAACATTCAGTACTTC. Protein sequence: CASSQDGAVAKNIQYF.

The CDR3: CASSKGRQALGSGANVLTF. Written as DNA, the CDR3 is TGTGCCAGCAGCAAAGGAAGACAGGCCCTAGGGTCTGGGGCCAACGTCCTGACTTTC. The V and J genes are TRBV21-1 and TRBJ2-6. TRBV21-1 is described as a pseudogene. This CDR3 contains 19 residues.

The chain uses TRBV6-2 or TRBV6-3 and TRBJ2-5; TRBD1 might be the D (6 bases). Trimming took 5 bases from V and 3 from J, leaving 10 bases between them. The CDR3 spans 13 residues. From germline, CDR1 is MNHEY and CDR2 SVGEGT. The CDR3 nucleotides read TGTGCCAGCAGTCGGACAGATAAAGAGACCCAGTACTTC. As protein: CASSRTDKETQYF.

V gene TRBV11-2 combines with J gene TRBJ2-7; D not certain. The germline V and J ends were trimmed by 5 bases and 2 bases, with 22 bases remaining between them. CDR3 length equals 17 residues. In germline, CDR1 is SGHAT, CDR2 FQNNGV. CDR3 DNA sequence: TGTGCCAGCAGCGCCCTTTCTCCCGGGCCGGTAACCTACGAGCAGTACTTC. Residues: CASSALSPGPVTYEQYF.

V gene TRBV4-3 combines with J gene TRBJ2-5; 7 bases agree with TRBD2. The CDR3 loop spans 15 amino acids. The V and J ends lost 0 bases and 5 bases, in that order; junction bases with no gene match: 6. Germline V CDR1 and CDR2: LGHNA, YSLEER. This chain's CDR3 is CASSQDGRGYETQYF. In nucleotides, the CDR3 is TGCGCCAGCAGCCAAGACGGGCGGGGGTATGAGACCCAGTACTTC.

This clonotype occurred a few times. The chain combines TRBV20-1 with TRBJ2-3; D is ambiguous. Deletions cut 6 bases from V and 6 bases from J, with 10 bases between. The length of the CDR3 is 11 residues. The germline CDR1 and CDR2 sequences are DFQATT and SNEGSKA (reference sequence). The CDR3: CSAQYGDTQYF. In DNA, the CDR3 is TGCAGTGCACAGTACGGGGATACGCAGTATTTT.

The chain has TRBV15 and TRBJ2-6; a possible D gene is TRBD1 (6 bases). The germline V gene has CDR1 LNHNV and CDR2 YYDKDF (reference sequence). V lost 0 bases, J lost 2 bases, and 11 bases lay in between. CDR3 length: 17 residues. In DNA form, the CDR3 reads TGTGCCACCAGCAGAGACCAAACAGGGACTGGGGCCAACGTCCTGACTTTC. Protein sequence: CATSRDQTGTGANVLTF.

The V and J genes are TRBV6-2 or TRBV6-3 and TRBJ2-5, with 13 bases identical to TRBD2. CDR1 and CDR2 from the germline V gene are MNHEY and SVGEGT. The length of the CDR3 is 18 residues. The V gene end was trimmed by 0 bases and the J gene end by 3 bases; junction bases not matched to a gene: 7. The CDR3 protein is CASSYSSWTSGGKETQYF. DNA for the CDR3: TGTGCCAGCAGTTACTCCTCATGGACTAGCGGGGGAAAAGAGACCCAGTACTTC.

V and J are TRBV7-2 and TRBJ1-2; D uncertain. V lost 5 bases, J lost 7 bases, and 17 bases lay in between. Germline CDR1 SGHTA, CDR2 FQGNSA. CDR3 length: 14 residues. The CDR3 DNA reads as TGTGCCAGCAGCGTAGATCGAGGAGGGTGTGGCTACACCTTC. Amino acid sequence: CASSVDRGGCGYTF. Full variable domain (rest looked up from reference TRBV7-2 and TRBJ1-2): GAGVSQSPSNKVTEKGKDVELRCDPISGHTALYWYRQSLGQGLEFLIYFQGNSAPDKSGLPSDRFSAERTGGSVSTLTIQRTQQEDSAVYLCASSVDRGGCGYTFGSGTRLTVV.

The chain has TRBV28 and TRBJ1-1; possible D gene TRBD1, 5 bases. Trimming stripped 5 bases from V and 3 bases from J, with 13 bases between. Germline V gene lookup returns CDR1 MDHEN and CDR2 SYDVKM. The length of the CDR3 is 14 residues. CDR3 sequence (DNA): TGTGCCAGCAGTCTAACCCCAGGGCACACTGAAGCTTTCTTT. Its translation: CASSLTPGHTEAFF.

The V and J genes are TRBV12-3 or TRBV12-4 and TRBJ2-7, with a weak D call TRBD2 (7 bases). Trimming took off 4 bases at V and 4 bases at J, with 17 bases between the two ends. The CDR3 has 15 residues. The CDR3 sequence is CASSSGGGLLYEQYF. The CDR3 nucleotides are TGTGCCAGCAGTTCTGGGGGGGGGCTTTTATACGAGCAGTACTTC.

This clonotype has a handful of counts. The chain links TRBV7-2 to TRBJ2-3; 7 nucleotides align to TRBD2. This CDR3 is built from 17 residues. V trimming: 1 base; J trimming: 0 bases; junction bases outside the gene matches: 7. From germline, CDR1 is SGHTA and CDR2 FQGNSA. CDR3 amino acids: CASSLGWSGVSTDTQYF. The CDR3 DNA reads TGTGCCAGCAGCTTAGGATGGAGCGGGGTTAGCACAGATACGCAGTATTTT.

The chain links TRBV3-1 to TRBJ2-4, with 8 bases that match TRBD1. The CDR3 loop spans 17 amino acids. The V gene end was trimmed by 3 bases and the J gene end by 6 bases; junction bases not matched to a gene: 13. CDR1 and CDR2 from the germline V gene are LGHDT and YNNKEL (reference sequence). The CDR3 protein is CASSHGLQGAVGNIQYF. CDR3 sequence (DNA): TGTGCCAGCAGCCACGGTCTCCAGGGGGCAGTAGGAAACATTCAGTACTTC. Full variable domain (rest looked up from reference TRBV3-1 and TRBJ2-4): DTAVSQTPKYLVTQMGNDKSIKCEQNLGHDTMYWYKQDSKKFLKIMFSYNNKELIINETVPNRFSPKSPDKAHLNLHINSLELGDSAVYFCASSHGLQGAVGNIQYFGAGTRLSVL.

This chain joins TRBV5-6 and TRBJ2-7; 8 bases fit TRBD2. In germline, CDR1 is SGHDT, CDR2 YYEEEE. V lost 4 bases to trimming and J lost 2 bases; unmatched junction nucleotides: 5. This CDR3 comprises 14 residues. This CDR3 reads CASSGNGGAYEQYF. CDR3 coding DNA: TGTGCCAGCAGCGGGAACGGGGGGGCCTACGAGCAGTACTTC.

In its sample, this clonotype was seen a few times. The J gene is TRBJ2-1, the V gene TRBV6-5, with 9 bases lining up with TRBD1. Germline V lookup: CDR1 MNHEY, CDR2 SVGAGI. The CDR3 loop spans 14 amino acids. Germline trimming cut 2 bases from V and 8 bases from J; bases unmatched to any gene: 4. The CDR3 nucleotides read TGTGCCAGCAGTTACGGGACAGGGCTCGATGAGCAGTTCTTC. This sequence encodes CASSYGTGLDEQFF.

The chain carries TRBV11-2 and TRBJ2-5; maybe TRBD2 (5 bases). Germline V gene data show CDR1 as SGHAT and CDR2 as FQNNGV. The CDR3 has 16 amino acids. V dropped 0 bases and J dropped 1 base, with 12 bases sitting between them. CDR3 bases: TGTGCCAGCAGCTTAGAGTTCCTAGGAGGCCAAGAGACCCAGTACTTC. This translates into CASSLEFLGGQETQYF.

This clonotype has more than one count but fewer than ten. V is TRBV12-5 and J is TRBJ2-4; a weak D match, TRBD2 (6 bases). The germline CDR1 and CDR2 sequences are LGHNT and FRNRAP. This CDR3 region has 18 residues. V was trimmed by 2 bases and J by 4 bases, leaving 21 bases between them. CDR3 loop: CASGLSQGGVGQKNIQYF. The CDR3 bases are TGTGCTAGTGGTTTGTCACAAGGAGGGGTCGGCCAAAAAAACATTCAGTACTTC.

This sequence joins TRBV11-2 and TRBJ2-2; D is perhaps TRBD1 (6 bases). The V end lost 11 bases, the J end lost 1 base, and 17 bases lay between the germline ends. CDR3 size: 15 residues. Germline lookup yields CDR1 SGHAT and CDR2 FQNNGV. The CDR3 protein is CAARNRERNTGELFF. CDR3 bases: TGTGCCGCTAGAAACAGGGAAAGGAACACCGGGGAGCTGTTTTTT. Based on the CDR3 plus reference TRBV11-2 and TRBJ2-2, the full variable domain is EAGVAQSPRYKIIEKRQSVAFWCNPISGHATLYWYQQILGQGPKLLIQFQNNGVVDDSQLPKDRFSAERLKGVDSTLKIQPAKLEDSAVYLCAARNRERNTGELFFGEGSRLTVL.

The J gene is TRBJ2-7, the V gene TRBV11-3; D assignment may be TRBD1 or TRBD2 (5 bases each). Near its end, the DNA agrees better with TRBJ2-5, so the J call may be wrong. CDR3 size: 14 residues. Germline-derived CDR1 and CDR2 are SGHNT and YENEEA. The CDR3 reads CASSRDGSQETQYF. The CDR3 DNA is TGTGCCAGCAGCAGGGACGGCTCTCAAGAGACCCAGTACTTC.

The genes are TRBV27 and TRBJ2-7, with TRBD1 identical over 9 bases. Judging by the DNA end, TRBJ2-5 fits better; the J call may be wrong. Germline V CDR1 and CDR2: MNHEY, SMNVEV (reference sequence). The CDR3 runs to 14 residues. The CDR3 DNA reads TGTGCCAGCAGTCCCCCGGACAGGGGTCAGACCCAGTACTTC. It encodes CASSPPDRGQTQYF.

This chain links TRBV14 with TRBJ2-3; D may match TRBD1 or TRBD2 (6 bases each). Trimming stripped 2 bases from V and 1 base from J, with 10 bases between. Germline-derived CDR1 and CDR2 are SGHDN and FVKESK. The CDR3 loop spans 15 amino acids. The CDR3 DNA reads as TGTGCCAGCAGCCAAATTAGGGGGGGCACAGATACGCAGTATTTT. Its translation is CASSQIRGGTDTQYF.

The rearrangement joins TRBV9 to TRBJ1-1; possible D gene TRBD1, 5 bases. V lost 4 bases, J lost 0 bases, and 19 bases lay in between. Germline V gene lookup returns CDR1 SGDLS and CDR2 YYNGEE. CDR3 length: 17 amino acids. DNA of the CDR3: TGTGCCAGCAGCCCAGGGTACTCGATACCCATGAACACTGAAGCTTTCTTT. Protein product: CASSPGYSIPMNTEAFF.

The sample holds one count of this clonotype. This chain links TRBV5-1 with TRBJ2-2, with TRBD1 matching over 11 bases. The V gene's germline CDR1 is SGHRS and CDR2 YFSETQ. J gave up 0 bases and V 0 bases, and 1 base lay outside the gene matches. CDR3 length: 17 amino acids. The CDR3 loop is CASSLAGQGANTGELFF. For the CDR3, the DNA is TGCGCCAGCAGCTTGGCGGGACAGGGGGCGAACACCGGGGAGCTGTTTTTT. The entire variable domain, with the rest obtained from reference TRBV5-1 and TRBJ2-2, is as follows: KAGVTQTPRYLIKTRGQQVTLSCSPISGHRSVSWYQQTPGQGLQFLFEYFSETQRNKGNFPGRFSGRQFSNSRSEMNVSTLELGDSALYLCASSLAGQGANTGELFFGEGSRLTVL.